This T cell receptor (beta chain) was observed in a study of blood T cell repertoires in COVID-19. Only in-frame clones appear in the TCRdb table, and some are missing; sequencing was by immunoSEQ multiplex PCR. The data show 110,000 or so clones, with under 90% seen just once and less than 45% held by the top ten. Germline V gene data show CDR1 as SQVTM and CDR2 as ANQGSEA. The CDR3 contains 13 residues. Losses at the gene ends were 4 bases for V and 1 base for J; bases not matched to a gene: 3. The receptor's source is a man at least 80 years old with acute or convalescent COVID-19. Sequencing input: peripheral blood. The genes are TRBV29-1 and TRBJ1-1, with TRBD1 matching over 7 bases. CDR3 protein: CSVVQGGNTEAFF. As DNA, the CDR3 is TGCAGCGTTGTTCAGGGGGGGAACACTGAAGCTTTCTTT.